This record covers a single TCR beta chain. Here immunoSEQ multiplex PCR was the method, and the copy in TCRdb shows in-frame clones only, minus some. This table holds fewer than 90,000 clones, 94% found once. The sample comes from a study of T cell changes during pregnancy in multiple sclerosis. V was cut by 2 bases and J by 0 bases, with 8 bases left in between. This CDR3 is 14 amino acids long. Germline V lookup: CDR1 MNHGY, CDR2 SAAAGT. The sample here was peripheral blood, taken after pregnancy. This receptor was taken from a female donor in good health, enrolled as a control in a pregnancy study. The rearrangement joins TRBV6-8 to TRBJ2-7; D uncertain. The CDR3 is CASSYGKSSYEQYF. Written as DNA, the CDR3 is TGTGCCAGCAGTTACGGCAAGTCCTCCTACGAGCAGTACTTC.